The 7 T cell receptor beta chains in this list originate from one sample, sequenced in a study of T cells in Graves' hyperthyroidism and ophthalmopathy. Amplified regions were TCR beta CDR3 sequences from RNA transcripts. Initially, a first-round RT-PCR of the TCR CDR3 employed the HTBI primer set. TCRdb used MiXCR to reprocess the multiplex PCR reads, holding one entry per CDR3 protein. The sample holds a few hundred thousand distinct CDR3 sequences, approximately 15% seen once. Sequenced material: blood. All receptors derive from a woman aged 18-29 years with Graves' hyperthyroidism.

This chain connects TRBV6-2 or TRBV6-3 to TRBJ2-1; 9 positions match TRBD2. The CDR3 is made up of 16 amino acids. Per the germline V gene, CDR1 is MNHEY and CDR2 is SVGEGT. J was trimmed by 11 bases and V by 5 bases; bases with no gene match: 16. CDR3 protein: CASSRMGAGGWAKQFF. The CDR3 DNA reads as TGTGCCAGCAGTCGGATGGGAGCGGGGGGCTGGGCAAAGCAGTTCTTC.

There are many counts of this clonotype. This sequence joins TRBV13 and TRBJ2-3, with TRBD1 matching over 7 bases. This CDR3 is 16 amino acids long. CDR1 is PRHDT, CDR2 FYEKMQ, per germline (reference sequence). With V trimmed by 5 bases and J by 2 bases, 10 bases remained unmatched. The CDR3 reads CASSTGVGSNTDTQYF. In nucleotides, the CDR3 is TGTGCCAGCAGCACAGGGGTTGGCTCCAACACAGATACGCAGTATTTT.

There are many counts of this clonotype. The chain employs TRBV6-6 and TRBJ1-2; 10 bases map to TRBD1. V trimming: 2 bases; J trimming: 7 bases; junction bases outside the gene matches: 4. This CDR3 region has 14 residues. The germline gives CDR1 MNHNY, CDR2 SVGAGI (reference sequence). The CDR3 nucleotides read TGTGCCAGCAGTTACCTGGGACAGGGGCCTGGCTACACCTTC. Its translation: CASSYLGQGPGYTF.

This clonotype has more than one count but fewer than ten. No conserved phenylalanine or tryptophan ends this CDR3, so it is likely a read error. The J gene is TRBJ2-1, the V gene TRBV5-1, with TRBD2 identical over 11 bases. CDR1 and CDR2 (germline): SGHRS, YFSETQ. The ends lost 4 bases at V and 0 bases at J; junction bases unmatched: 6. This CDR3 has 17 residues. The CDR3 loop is CASSKGLAASSYNEQFL. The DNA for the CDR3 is TGCGCCAGCAGCAAGGGACTAGCGGCCAGCTCCTACAATGAGCAGTTCCTC.

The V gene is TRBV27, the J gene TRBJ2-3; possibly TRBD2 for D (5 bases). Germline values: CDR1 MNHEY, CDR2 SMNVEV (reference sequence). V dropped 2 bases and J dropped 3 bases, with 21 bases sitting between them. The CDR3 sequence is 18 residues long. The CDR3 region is CASSLKPFQVLATDTQYF. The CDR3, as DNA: TGTGCCAGCAGTTTAAAGCCCTTTCAGGTTTTAGCGACAGATACGCAGTATTTT.

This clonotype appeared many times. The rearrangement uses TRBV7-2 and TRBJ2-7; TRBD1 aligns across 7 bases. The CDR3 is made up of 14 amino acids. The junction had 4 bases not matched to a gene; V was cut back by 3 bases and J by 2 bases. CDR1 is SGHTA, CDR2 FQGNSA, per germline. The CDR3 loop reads CASSFDRATYEQYF. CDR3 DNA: TGTGCCAGCAGCTTTGACAGGGCGACCTACGAGCAGTACTTC. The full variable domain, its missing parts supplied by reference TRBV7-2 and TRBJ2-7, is GAGVSQSPSNKVTEKGKDVELRCDPISGHTALYWYRQSLGQGLEFLIYFQGNSAPDKSGLPSDRFSAERTGGSVSTLTIQRTQQEDSAVYLCASSFDRATYEQYFGPGTRLTVT.

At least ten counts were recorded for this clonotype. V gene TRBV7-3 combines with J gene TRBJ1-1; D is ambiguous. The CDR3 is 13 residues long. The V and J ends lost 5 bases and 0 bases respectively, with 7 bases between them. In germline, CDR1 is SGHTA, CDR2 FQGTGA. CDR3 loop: CASSTIVNTEAFF. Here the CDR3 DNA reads TGTGCCAGCAGCACTATAGTGAACACTGAAGCTTTCTTT. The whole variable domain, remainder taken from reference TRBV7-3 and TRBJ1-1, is GAGVSQTPSNKVTEKGKYVELRCDPISGHTALYWYRQSLGQGPEFLIYFQGTGAADDSGLPNDRFFAVRPEGSVSTLKIQRTERGDSAVYLCASSTIVNTEAFFGQGTRLTVV.